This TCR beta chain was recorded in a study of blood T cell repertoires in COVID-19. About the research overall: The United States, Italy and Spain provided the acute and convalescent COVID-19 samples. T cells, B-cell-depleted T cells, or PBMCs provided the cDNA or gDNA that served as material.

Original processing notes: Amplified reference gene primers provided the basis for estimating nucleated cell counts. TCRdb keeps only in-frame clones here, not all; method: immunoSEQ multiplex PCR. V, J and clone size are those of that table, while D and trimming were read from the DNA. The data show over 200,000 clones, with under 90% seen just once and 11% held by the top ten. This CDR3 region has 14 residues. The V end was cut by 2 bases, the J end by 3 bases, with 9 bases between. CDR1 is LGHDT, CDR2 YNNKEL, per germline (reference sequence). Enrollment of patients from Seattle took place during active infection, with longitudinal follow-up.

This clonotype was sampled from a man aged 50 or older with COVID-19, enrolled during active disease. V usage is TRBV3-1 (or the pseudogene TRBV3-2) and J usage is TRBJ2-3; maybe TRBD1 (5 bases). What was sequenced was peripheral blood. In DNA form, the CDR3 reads TGTGCCAGCAGCCAAAGAACAGGTACAGATACGCAGTATTTT. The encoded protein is CASSQRTGTDTQYF.